Each of the 20 T cell receptor beta chains below was sequenced from the same sample in a study of early T cells in non-severe SARS-CoV-2 infection. In TCRdb, the 5' RACE reads were re-called with MiXCR into one record per CDR3 protein. This table has over 75,000 distinct CDR3 sequences, approximately 13% appearing once. The specimen was whole blood. All receptors come from an adult who was a healthcare worker with PCR-confirmed SARS-CoV-2 infection or an uninfected control (not recorded which).

There are many counts of this clonotype. The rearrangement uses TRBV5-1 and TRBJ2-4; no clear D gene. Trimming took 0 bases from V and 2 from J, leaving 9 bases between them. The CDR3 contains 15 residues. Looked up from germline, CDR1 is SGHRS and CDR2 is YFSETQ. The CDR3 DNA follows: TGCGCCAGCAGCTTGGAAGGGATTCCCAAAAACATTCAGTACTTC. This codes for CASSLEGIPKNIQYF.

This clonotype was seen at least ten times. This rearrangement joins TRBV4-3 to TRBJ1-2; possible D gene TRBD1, 5 bases. CDR3 length equals 14 residues. The ends were cut back, 1 base at V and 5 bases at J, with 11 bases in the middle. CDR1 LGHNA and CDR2 YSLEER come from the germline V gene. The CDR3 here is CASSQAAGGYGYTF. In DNA, the CDR3 is TGCGCCAGCAGCCAAGCCGCGGGGGGGTATGGCTACACCTTC.

This clonotype was counted a few times. The rearrangement uses TRBV14 and TRBJ1-6; TRBD1 might be the D (6 bases). In germline, CDR1 is SGHDN, CDR2 FVKESK. CDR3 length: 15 residues. Trimming cost V 1 base and J 7 bases, with 11 bases left between them. In DNA, the CDR3 is TGTGCCAGCAGCCAAGTCACAGGGCGGAATTCACCCCTCCACTTT. It translates to CASSQVTGRNSPLHF.

This clonotype was seen a few times. The J gene is TRBJ2-3, the V gene TRBV29-1; D is perhaps TRBD1 or TRBD2 (6 bases each). The CDR3 consists of 13 residues. CDR1 and CDR2 (germline): SQVTM, ANQGSEA. Deletions cut 4 bases from V and 3 bases from J, with 11 bases between. CDR3 sequence reads: CSVAEGGTDTQYF. The CDR3 DNA is TGCAGCGTTGCAGAAGGGGGGACAGATACGCAGTATTTT.

With respect to this clonotype: The germline gene is not matched at one end of the junction; a read error may be the cause. This rearrangement joins TRBV7-2 to TRBJ2-1, with D hard to call. CDR1 is SGHTA and CDR2 is FQGNSA in the germline V gene. The CDR3 covers 16 residues. DNA of the CDR3: TGTGCCGGCAGCTTAGTACCTCCTACTGTTTCTAATGAGCAGTTCTTC. It codes for CAGSLVPPTVSNEQFF.

This clonotype was counted at least ten times. The rearrangement joins TRBV29-1 to TRBJ2-7; D is possibly TRBD1 (5 bases). The CDR3 consists of 12 residues. V lost 4 bases and J 9 bases, leaving 16 bases between the germline ends. Germline V lookup: CDR1 SQVTM, CDR2 ANQGSEA. The CDR3 DNA sequence: TGCAGCGTTGTCAGGGAAGGCCGTGGGCAGTACTTC. Its protein is CSVVREGRGQYF.

This clonotype came up many times. This chain joins TRBV18 and TRBJ1-4; D is undetermined. The V end was cut by 10 bases, the J end by 0 bases, with 9 bases between. Per germline, CDR1 KGHSH and CDR2 LQKENI. The CDR3 has 13 amino acids. CDR3 sequence reads: CATTPATNEKLFF. CDR3 in DNA: TGTGCCACCACGCCAGCAACTAATGAAAAACTGTTTTTT.

This clonotype has just a few counts. The rearrangement joins TRBV28 to TRBJ1-4; TRBD1 might be the D (5 bases). V lost 6 bases to trimming and J lost 8 bases, with 16 bases between them. The CDR3 extends over 14 amino acids. Germline CDR1 reads MDHEN; CDR2 reads SYDVKM. CDR3 sequence reads: CASSSTGLREKLFF. The CDR3 nucleotides are TGTGCCAGCAGCTCAACAGGCTTGAGGGAAAAACTGTTTTTT.

This clonotype was counted many times. The chain has TRBV20-1 and TRBJ2-1; possibly TRBD1 or TRBD2 for D (6 bases each). Germline V gives CDR1 DFQATT, CDR2 SNEGSKA (reference sequence). V was shortened by 3 bases and J by 8 bases, with 17 bases between the two germline ends. The CDR3 spans 14 residues. Here the CDR3 reads CSARGLWGADEQFF. The CDR3 nucleotides are TGCAGTGCTAGGGGTTTGTGGGGGGCCGATGAGCAGTTCTTC.

The CDR3 region is CASSLGGTGNQPQHF. The CDR3 DNA reads TGTGCCAGCAGCTTAGGAGGGACGGGCAATCAGCCCCAGCATTTT. The V and J genes are TRBV7-2 and TRBJ1-5, with D possibly matching TRBD1 (5 bases). The CDR3 is 15 amino acids. With 1 base removed from V and 2 bases from J, the gap between germline ends came to 9 bases. CDR1 is SGHTA, CDR2 FQGNSA, per germline.

This clonotype turned up a few times. The chain couples TRBV20-1 to TRBJ2-3; the D is unclear. V lost 6 bases and J 2 bases, leaving 9 bases between the germline ends. Germline assignment: CDR1 DFQATT and CDR2 SNEGSKA (reference sequence). CDR3 length: 12 residues. The CDR3 bases are TGCAGTGCCAGCAAGGACACAGATACGCAGTATTTT. As protein: CSASKDTDTQYF.

This clonotype was observed a few times. The chain carries TRBV19 and TRBJ2-1, with D perhaps being TRBD1 or TRBD2 (5 bases each). The length of the CDR3 is 15 residues. V lost 4 bases and J 5 bases, leaving 15 bases between the germline ends. Per germline, CDR1 LNHDA and CDR2 SQIVND (reference sequence). CDR3 DNA: TGTGCCAGTAGTAATGAGAGGGGCCTAGACAATGAGCAGTTCTTC. Encoded protein: CASSNERGLDNEQFF. Using reference TRBV19 and TRBJ2-1 for the parts outside the CDR3, the full variable domain is DGGITQSPKYLFRKEGQNVTLSCEQNLNHDAMYWYRQDPGQGLRLIYYSQIVNDFQKGDIAEGYSVSREKKESFPLTVTSAQKNPTAFYLCASSNERGLDNEQFFGPGTRLTVL.

The sample holds many counts of this clonotype. The chain is built from TRBV5-1 and TRBJ2-7, with D uncertain. The V end lost 2 bases, the J end lost 1 base, and 10 bases lay between the germline ends. Germline V gene lookup returns CDR1 SGHRS and CDR2 YFSETQ. The CDR3 consists of 14 residues. The CDR3 loop reads CASSLLGGSYEQYF. CDR3 nucleotide sequence: TGCGCCAGCAGCTTATTGGGCGGATCCTACGAGCAGTACTTC.

This clonotype was seen a handful of times. V gene TRBV4-1 combines with J gene TRBJ1-1; D gene ambiguous. Germline V gene lookup returns CDR1 MGHRA and CDR2 YSYEKL. Deletions cut 10 bases from V and 2 bases from J, with 8 bases between. This CDR3 comprises 11 residues. CDR3 sequence: CAKETNTEAFF. The CDR3 nucleotides are TGCGCCAAGGAAACAAACACTGAAGCTTTCTTT.

Note on this clonotype: This likely traces to a read error, being one base from a far larger clone. This rearrangement joins TRBV12-3 or TRBV12-4 to TRBJ2-3, with D unresolved. The CDR3 loop spans 12 amino acids. The germline V and J ends were trimmed by 7 bases and 0 bases, with 5 bases remaining between them. The CDR3: CASNPSTDTQYF. The CDR3 bases are TGTGCCAGCAACCCTAGCACAGATACGCAGTATTTT.

This clonotype was seen many times. The rearrangement uses TRBV5-6 and TRBJ2-1; no clear D gene. The CDR3 is 15 amino acids. Germline assignment: CDR1 SGHDT and CDR2 YYEEEE. Trimming took 1 base from V and 4 from J, leaving 12 bases between them. The DNA for the CDR3 is TGTGCCAGCAGCTTGTCTCCCGCTACATACAATGAGCAGTTCTTC. Amino acids: CASSLSPATYNEQFF.

This clonotype occurred many times. The genes are TRBV7-8 and TRBJ2-7; D is perhaps TRBD1 (5 bases). The CDR3 has 14 amino acids. With 8 bases removed from V and 0 bases from J, the gap between germline ends came to 14 bases. The germline gives CDR1 SGHVS, CDR2 FQNEAQ. CDR3: CASLLTEYSYEQYF. CDR3 coding DNA: TGTGCCAGCTTATTGACAGAGTACTCCTACGAGCAGTACTTC.

The CDR3 region is CASSYGASNQPQHF. CDR3 bases: TGTGCCAGCAGTTACGGTGCCAGCAATCAGCCCCAGCATTTT. This sequence joins TRBV6-2 or TRBV6-3 and TRBJ1-5; D ambiguous. The germline V gene has CDR1 MNHEY and CDR2 SVGEGT. Trimming shortened V by 2 bases and J by 1 base, and 6 bases separated the two germline ends. The CDR3 consists of 14 residues.

This clonotype was seen many times. The rearrangement links TRBV3-1 to TRBJ2-3; possibly TRBD1 for D (5 bases). The CDR3 extends over 15 amino acids. V dropped 3 bases and J dropped 0 bases, with 10 bases sitting between them. Germline CDR1 is LGHDT and CDR2 is YNNKEL (reference sequence). CDR3 DNA sequence: TGTGCCAGCAGCCAGACAGCAGCTAGCACAGATACGCAGTATTTT. The encoded protein is CASSQTAASTDTQYF.

This clonotype showed up just a few times. The rearrangement links TRBV4-1 to TRBJ2-7; the D is unclear. CDR1 MGHRA and CDR2 YSYEKL come from the germline V gene. This CDR3 has 15 amino acids. Trimming cost V 0 bases and J 2 bases, with 11 bases left between them. CDR3 in DNA: TGCGCCAGCAGCCAAGAATACCAGCGAGCCTACGAGCAGTACTTC. Protein product: CASSQEYQRAYEQYF.